Included here is one TCR beta chain sequence, with context. Its antigen is unknown. These data are taken from a study of beta chain features in type 1 diabetes. Study conclusions and caveats: Fewer insertions but more deletions were seen at VDJ junctions in type 1 diabetes patients.

CDR1 is SGHTS, CDR2 YDEGEE, per germline. The CDR3 extends over 15 amino acids. The V and J ends lost 2 bases and 1 base respectively, with 10 bases between them. A CD45RO/CCR7/CD25/CD127/CD95/CD27 panel sorted naive, central memory, regulatory and stem cell-like memory CD4+ cells. The isolated RNA, all of it, was reverse transcribed, so expressed TCRB transcripts were what got sequenced. The average output of naive, central memory and regulatory T cell samples was several million reads. Produced via immunoSEQ multiplex PCR; TCRdb's table is partial and in-frame only. This table holds over 120,000 clones, 10% found once.

This clonotype originated in a man aged 18 to 35 in good health. Specimen: naive CD4+ T cells from blood. The chain joins TRBV5-8 to TRBJ2-1, with D perhaps TRBD1 (6 bases). CDR3 DNA: TGTGCCAGCAGCTTCTCTGGGACATCCTACAATGAGCAGTTCTTC. Encoded protein: CASSFSGTSYNEQFF.